These 24 T cell receptor beta chains came from one sample sequenced in a study of cytomegalovirus exposure and HLA in healthy donors. PCR employed 60 Vbeta and 13 Jbeta primers. Sequenced by immunoSEQ multiplex PCR; TCRdb stores in-frame clones only, minus some. The top ten clones hold roughly 2.9% of a sample with 150,000 to 200,000 clones, approximately 67% of them seen once. Sequenced input: PBMCs. These receptor sequences come from a man in his forties in good health and CMV-seronegative.

This clone was observed a single time. V and J are TRBV5-5 and TRBJ2-2; D is uncertain. Germline V gene data show CDR1 as SGHKS and CDR2 as YYEKEE (reference sequence). Trimming removed 1 base at V and 0 bases at J, with 7 bases between. The CDR3 runs 15 residues. The DNA for the CDR3 is TGTGCCAGCAGCTTGCGCGGAGCGAACACCGGGGAGCTGTTTTTT. This gives the protein CASSLRGANTGELFF.

This chain uses TRBV7-8 with TRBJ1-2, with 8 bases fitting TRBD1. CDR1 is SGHVS and CDR2 is FQNEAQ in the germline V gene. Trimming at V came to 1 base and at J to 7 bases, leaving 11 bases not matched to a gene. CDR3 length: 16 amino acids. CDR3 DNA: TGTGCCAGCAGCTTAGGAGTCCCACAGGGGGAAGCTGGCTACACCTTC. Protein sequence: CASSLGVPQGEAGYTF.

The chain uses TRBV7-8 and TRBJ2-1, with 11 nucleotides matching TRBD1. The J segment lost 11 bases and the V segment lost 3 bases, leaving 9 bases of the junction unmatched. The CDR3 is made up of 15 amino acids. In germline, CDR1 is SGHVS, CDR2 FQNEAQ. The DNA of the CDR3 is TGTGCCAGCAGCTTCGGGACAGGGGGACCCTTCAAGCAGTTCTTC. Translating gives CASSFGTGGPFKQFF.

This clone was counted a single time. The gene calls are TRBV6-6 and TRBJ2-4; D is unclear. This CDR3 region has 15 residues. The V end lost 5 bases, the J end lost 0 bases, and 11 bases lay between the germline ends. Germline V gene lookup returns CDR1 MNHNY and CDR2 SVGAGI (reference sequence). The CDR3 loop reads CASSPEHIAKNIQYF. In DNA form, the CDR3 reads TGTGCCAGCAGTCCCGAACATATAGCCAAAAACATTCAGTACTTC.

This clone was seen a few times. The chain joins TRBV5-1 to TRBJ2-3; the match to TRBD2 covers 13 bases. Germline values: CDR1 SGHRS, CDR2 YFSETQ. V was pared by 4 bases and J by 7 bases, with 6 bases of the junction left unmatched. The CDR3 consists of 15 residues. Written as DNA, the CDR3 is TGCGCCAGCAGCGAGTGGACTAGCGGGAGTCATACGCAGTATTTT. This gives the protein CASSEWTSGSHTQYF. The full variable domain, with the rest looked up from reference TRBV5-1 and TRBJ2-3, is KAGVTQTPRYLIKTRGQQVTLSCSPISGHRSVSWYQQTPGQGLQFLFEYFSETQRNKGNFPGRFSGRQFSNSRSEMNVSTLELGDSALYLCASSEWTSGSHTQYFGPGTRLTVL.

Note on this clone: Other DNA sequences in this specimen translate into the identical CDR3. The chain recombines TRBV27 with TRBJ1-5; D not certain. Trimming removed 4 bases at V and 3 bases at J, with 13 bases between. The CDR3 is 15 residues long. Germline V CDR1 and CDR2: MNHEY, SMNVEV (reference sequence). For the CDR3, the DNA is TGTGCCAGCAGTTCGACCGGAGGTCACAATCAGCCCCAGCATTTT. This codes for CASSSTGGHNQPQHF.

This clone was detected many times. This chain uses TRBV6-1 with TRBJ2-1; 7 nucleotides align to TRBD2. This CDR3 spans 16 amino acids. Germline-derived CDR1 and CDR2 are MNHNS and SASEGT. Unmatched junction bases numbered 10, after V lost 3 bases and J lost 5 bases. CDR3 nucleotides: TGTGCCAGCAGTGATCACTCCGGGACTATAAACAATGAGCAGTTCTTC. Protein: CASSDHSGTINNEQFF.

V and J are TRBV19 and TRBJ2-7; 7 bases fit TRBD1. The germline V gene encodes CDR1 LNHDA and CDR2 SQIVND (reference sequence). CDR3 size: 12 residues. Unmatched junction bases numbered 4, after V lost 10 bases and J lost 1 base. Here the CDR3 DNA reads TGTGCCACCCAGGGGGAATCCTACGAGCAGTACTTC. This gives the protein CATQGESYEQYF.

V is TRBV2 and J is TRBJ2-7, with 7 bases identical to TRBD1. The J segment lost 6 bases and the V segment lost 6 bases, leaving 5 bases of the junction unmatched. Germline CDR1 reads SNHLY; CDR2 reads FYNNEI. The CDR3 is 12 amino acids. The CDR3 sequence: CASRTGFVEQYF. CDR3 nucleotide sequence: TGTGCCAGCAGGACAGGGTTTGTCGAGCAGTACTTC.

V gene TRBV30 combines with J gene TRBJ1-1, with TRBD1 identical over 7 bases. V was pared by 1 base and J by 4 bases, with 6 bases of the junction left unmatched. Germline V CDR1 and CDR2: GTSNPN, SVGIG (reference sequence). There are 14 residues in the CDR3. CDR3 nucleotides: TGTGCCTGGAGTGCCCTAGACAGGGTCACTGAAGCTTTCTTT. It is translated as CAWSALDRVTEAFF.

CDR3: CASSPGQGADGYTF. The CDR3, as DNA: TGTGCCAGCTCACCGGGACAGGGGGCGGATGGCTACACCTTC. The genes are TRBV18 and TRBJ1-2; 12 nucleotides match TRBD1. CDR3 size: 14 residues. The germline gives CDR1 KGHSH, CDR2 LQKENI. The ends lost 3 bases at V and 6 bases at J; junction bases unmatched: 2.

The rearrangement links TRBV6-1 to TRBJ2-1, with a possible D match to TRBD2 (5 bases). Trimming stripped 5 bases from V and 7 bases from J, with 15 bases between. Germline assignment: CDR1 MNHNS and CDR2 SASEGT. The length of the CDR3 is 14 residues. CDR3 residues: CASSSRVRENEQFF. In DNA form, the CDR3 reads TGTGCCAGCAGTTCTCGGGTCCGGGAAAATGAGCAGTTCTTC.

CDR3 nucleotides: TGTGCCACCGGGGATAGCAATCAGCCCCAGCATTTT. Its translation: CATGDSNQPQHF. This sequence joins TRBV10-3 and TRBJ1-5; D remains ambiguous. The CDR3 spans 12 residues. Germline V CDR1 and CDR2: ENHRY, SYGVKD. V was pared by 10 bases and J by 0 bases, with 7 bases between.

This chain connects TRBV18 to TRBJ2-7, with a tentative D call TRBD2 (6 bases). V lost 0 bases to trimming and J lost 5 bases, with 26 bases between them. CDR3 length: 19 amino acids. Germline values: CDR1 KGHSH, CDR2 LQKENI. CDR3 loop: CASSPPGGSRLGGPHEQYF. CDR3 DNA: TGTGCCAGCTCACCACCCGGGGGTAGTCGTTTGGGAGGACCCCACGAGCAGTACTTC.

This clone came up a few times. This chain joins TRBV14 and TRBJ2-3, with 8 nucleotides matching TRBD2. Germline CDR1 and CDR2: SGHDN and FVKESK. J was trimmed by 6 bases and V by 1 base; bases with no gene match: 6. This CDR3 has 15 residues. The CDR3 is CASSQVRGGADTQYF. Written as DNA, the CDR3 is TGTGCCAGCAGCCAAGTCCGGGGGGGCGCGGATACGCAGTATTTT. Together with reference TRBV14 and TRBJ2-3, the CDR3 gives the full variable domain: EAGVTQFPSHSVIEKGQTVTLRCDPISGHDNLYWYRRVMGKEIKFLLHFVKESKQDESGMPNNRFLAERTGGTYSTLKVQPAELEDSGVYFCASSQVRGGADTQYFGPGTRLTVL.

The chain uses TRBV28 and TRBJ1-6, with 7 bases fitting TRBD1. V lost 4 bases and J lost 8; bases outside the gene matches: 8. Looked up from germline, CDR1 is MDHEN and CDR2 is SYDVKM. The CDR3 runs to 15 residues. CDR3 region: CASSSPRGADSPLHF. In DNA, the CDR3 is TGTGCCAGCAGTTCCCCCAGGGGGGCTGATTCACCCCTCCACTTT.

The rearrangement joins TRBV6-6 to TRBJ1-5; D might be TRBD1 (6 bases). With 5 bases removed from V and 2 bases from J, the gap between germline ends came to 13 bases. The length of the CDR3 is 15 residues. Germline V lookup: CDR1 MNHNY, CDR2 SVGAGI (reference sequence). CDR3 loop: CASSQDSLGNQPQHF. CDR3 DNA sequence: TGTGCCAGCAGTCAGGACAGCCTGGGCAATCAGCCCCAGCATTTT.

This clone has only a few counts. The chain recombines TRBV19 with TRBJ1-2, with D hard to call. The CDR3 loop spans 9 amino acids. The ends were cut back, 7 bases at V and 8 bases at J, with 5 bases in the middle. In germline, CDR1 is LNHDA, CDR2 SQIVND (reference sequence). Here the CDR3 DNA reads TGTGCCAGTAAGCGGGGCTACACCTTC. Amino acids: CASKRGYTF.

This clone was picked up a small number of times. This chain uses TRBV7-6 with TRBJ2-3; 12 bases agree with TRBD2. Trimming cost V 5 bases and J 5 bases; bases outside gene matches: 8. Germline assignment: CDR1 SGHVS and CDR2 FNYEAQ. This CDR3 spans 16 amino acids. DNA of the CDR3: TGTGCCAGCAGCCAGACTAGCGGGAGAGGTTTAGATACGCAGTATTTT. Translating it yields CASSQTSGRGLDTQYF. Full variable domain (missing parts from reference TRBV7-6 and TRBJ2-3): GAGVSQSPRYKVTKRGQDVALRCDPISGHVSLYWYRQALGQGPEFLTYFNYEAQQDKSGLPNDRFSAERPEGSISTLTIQRTEQRDSAMYRCASSQTSGRGLDTQYFGPGTRLTVL.

This chain joins TRBV27 and TRBJ2-7; 7 bases agree with TRBD2. This CDR3 has 14 amino acids. V trimming: 5 bases; J trimming: 3 bases; junction bases outside the gene matches: 7. The germline CDR1 and CDR2 sequences are MNHEY and SMNVEV (reference sequence). CDR3 in DNA: TGTGCCAGCAGTCCATGGGGGGGATACTACGAGCAGTACTTC. It codes for CASSPWGGYYEQYF.

This clone was seen a handful of times. The chain uses TRBV28 and TRBJ2-4; D perhaps matches TRBD1 (5 bases). Trimming took 2 bases from V and 3 from J, leaving 11 bases between them. This CDR3 has 15 amino acids. Looked up from germline, CDR1 is MDHEN and CDR2 is SYDVKM. The CDR3 coding sequence is TGTGCCAGCAGTTTAGCTCGAGACAGCAAAAACATTCAGTACTTC. Translated, it gives CASSLARDSKNIQYF.

There are a few counts of this clone. The chain carries TRBV5-1 and TRBJ2-7, with 7 positions matching TRBD2. With V trimmed by 1 base and J by 2 bases, 6 bases remained unmatched. Germline assignment: CDR1 SGHRS and CDR2 YFSETQ. The CDR3 has 15 residues. CDR3 in DNA: TGCGCCAGCAGCTTGTGGTCTAGCGGACCCTACGAGCAGTACTTC. Encoded protein: CASSLWSSGPYEQYF.

This sequence joins TRBV5-1 and TRBJ2-7; 10 bases agree with TRBD2. The germline V gene encodes CDR1 SGHRS and CDR2 YFSETQ. The J segment lost 1 base and the V segment lost 4 bases, leaving 17 bases of the junction unmatched. The CDR3 consists of 19 residues. The CDR3 sequence is CASSVRLAGSNFFSYEQYF. The CDR3 bases are TGCGCCAGCAGCGTACGACTAGCGGGCTCGAACTTTTTTTCCTACGAGCAGTACTTC.

V gene TRBV5-1 combines with J gene TRBJ1-2, with 9 bases that match TRBD1. This CDR3 has 18 amino acids. CDR1 and CDR2 from the germline V gene are SGHRS and YFSETQ. J was trimmed by 0 bases and V by 4 bases; bases with no gene match: 13. The CDR3 DNA sequence: TGCGCCAGCAGCGGGACCTCCGGGACAGGGAGGACTAACTATGGCTACACCTTC. This gives the protein CASSGTSGTGRTNYGYTF.